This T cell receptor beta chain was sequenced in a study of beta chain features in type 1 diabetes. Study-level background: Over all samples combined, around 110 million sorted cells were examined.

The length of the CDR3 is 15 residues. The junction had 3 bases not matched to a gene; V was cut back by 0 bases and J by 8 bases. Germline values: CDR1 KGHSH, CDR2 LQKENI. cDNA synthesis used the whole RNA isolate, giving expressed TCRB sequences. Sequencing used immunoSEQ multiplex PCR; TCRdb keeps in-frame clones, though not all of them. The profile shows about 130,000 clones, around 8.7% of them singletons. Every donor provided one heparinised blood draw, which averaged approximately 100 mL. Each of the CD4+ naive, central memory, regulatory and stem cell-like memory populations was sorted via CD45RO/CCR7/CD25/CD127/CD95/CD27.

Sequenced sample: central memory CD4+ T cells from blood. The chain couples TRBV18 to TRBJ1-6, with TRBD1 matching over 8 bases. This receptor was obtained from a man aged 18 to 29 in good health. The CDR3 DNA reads TGTGCCAGCTCACCACCGGGACAGGATTATTCACCCCTCCACTTT. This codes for CASSPPGQDYSPLHF.